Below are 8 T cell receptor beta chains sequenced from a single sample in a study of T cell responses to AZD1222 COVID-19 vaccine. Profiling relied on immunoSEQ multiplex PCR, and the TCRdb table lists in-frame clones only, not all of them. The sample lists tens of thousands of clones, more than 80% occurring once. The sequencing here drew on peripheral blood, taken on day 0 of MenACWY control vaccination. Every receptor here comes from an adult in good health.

CDR3 sequence (DNA): TGTGCCAGCAGTCCCGGACAGGGAAGTGGAACCGGGGAGCTGTTTTTT. The encoded protein is CASSPGQGSGTGELFF. The chain carries TRBV28 and TRBJ2-2; 8 bases are shared with TRBD1. CDR3 length equals 16 residues. J gave up 5 bases and V 5 bases, and 10 bases lay outside the gene matches. CDR1 is MDHEN and CDR2 is SYDVKM in the germline V gene.

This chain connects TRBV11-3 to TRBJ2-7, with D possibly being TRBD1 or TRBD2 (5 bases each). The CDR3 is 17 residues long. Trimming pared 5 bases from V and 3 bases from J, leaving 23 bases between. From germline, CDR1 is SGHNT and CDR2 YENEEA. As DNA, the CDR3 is TGTGCCAGCAGCCCGGGGACCCTCCCCGGACCGCGCTACGAGCAGTACTTC. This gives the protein CASSPGTLPGPRYEQYF.

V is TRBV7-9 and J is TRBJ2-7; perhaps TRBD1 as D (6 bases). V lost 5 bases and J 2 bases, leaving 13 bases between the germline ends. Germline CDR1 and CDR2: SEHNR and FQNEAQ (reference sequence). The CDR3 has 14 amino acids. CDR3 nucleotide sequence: TGTGCCAGCAGCATCTACAGGGAACCCTACGAGCAGTACTTC. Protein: CASSIYREPYEQYF.

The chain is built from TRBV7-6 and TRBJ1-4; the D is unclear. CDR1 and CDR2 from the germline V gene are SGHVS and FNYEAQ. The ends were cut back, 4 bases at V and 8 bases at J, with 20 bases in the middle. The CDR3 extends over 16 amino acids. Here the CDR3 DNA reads TGTGCCAGCAGCTCCCCTATGGCGGGAGCGGGAGAAAAACTGTTTTTT. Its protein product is CASSSPMAGAGEKLFF.

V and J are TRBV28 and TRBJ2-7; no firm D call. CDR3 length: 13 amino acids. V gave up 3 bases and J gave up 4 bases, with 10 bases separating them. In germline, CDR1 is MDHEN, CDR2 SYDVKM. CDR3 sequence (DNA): TGTGCCAGCAGTTTCGGGCTGGGGTACGAGCAGTACTTC. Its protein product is CASSFGLGYEQYF.

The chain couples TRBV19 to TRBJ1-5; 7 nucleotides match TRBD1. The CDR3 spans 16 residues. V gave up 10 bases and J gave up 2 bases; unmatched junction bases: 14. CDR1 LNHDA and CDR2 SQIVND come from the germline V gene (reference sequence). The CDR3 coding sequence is TGTGCCACCCCTCGGCAGGGGGTCTCTGGCAATCAGCCCCAGCATTTT. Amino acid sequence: CATPRQGVSGNQPQHF.

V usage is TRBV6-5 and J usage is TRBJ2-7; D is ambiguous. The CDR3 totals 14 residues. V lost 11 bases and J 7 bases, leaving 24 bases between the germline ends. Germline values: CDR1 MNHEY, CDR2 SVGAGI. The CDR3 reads CASRGVPPYGEQYF. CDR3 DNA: TGTGCCTCTCGCGGAGTACCCCCTTATGGGGAGCAGTACTTC.

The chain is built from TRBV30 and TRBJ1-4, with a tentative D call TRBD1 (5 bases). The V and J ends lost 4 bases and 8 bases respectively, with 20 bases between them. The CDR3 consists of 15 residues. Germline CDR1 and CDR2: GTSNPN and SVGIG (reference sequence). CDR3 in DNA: TGTGCCTGGACCCTAACCGCAGGGTCCTGGGAAAAACTGTTTTTT. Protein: CAWTLTAGSWEKLFF.